This record covers a single TCR beta chain. Its target is unknown. The entry originates in a study of response to subunit inactivated influenza vaccine. TCRdb itself ran the RT-PCR reads through MiXCR, one entry per CDR3 protein. The data contain hundreds of thousands of distinct CDR3 sequences, under 15% of them singletons. Findings and caveats of the study: The authors suggested that few new T cells are recruited per seasonal influenza vaccination.

The V and J ends lost 0 bases and 5 bases, in that order; junction bases with no gene match: 14. The length of the CDR3 is 18 residues. Looked up from germline, CDR1 is SGHRS and CDR2 is YFSETQ. The V and J genes are TRBV5-1 and TRBJ2-3; 8 bases align to TRBD2. The sequencing here drew on PBMCs from blood, taken about 6 weeks after vaccination. The receptor's source is a man aged 45-65 years who received an inactivated influenza vaccine. The CDR3: CASSLAGGLGGKVDTQYF. As DNA, the CDR3 is TGCGCCAGCAGCTTGGCCGGGGGACTAGGGGGGAAAGTAGATACGCAGTATTTT.